The 14 T cell receptor beta chains presented below share a single source sample, sequenced in a study of blood T cell repertoires in COVID-19. Method: immunoSEQ multiplex PCR; TCRdb's copy keeps in-frame clones and lacks some. Of more than 70,000 clones listed, just over 85% were seen once; the top ten hold about 24%. Sequences were obtained from peripheral blood. These receptors all come from an elderly woman in a cohort sampled during active or convalescent COVID-19.

The chain recombines TRBV28 with TRBJ1-1; a weak D match, TRBD1 (6 bases). CDR3 length equals 11 residues. CDR1 is MDHEN, CDR2 SYDVKM, per germline. V lost 4 bases and J 11 bases, leaving 11 bases between the germline ends. The CDR3 nucleotides read TGTGCCAGCAGTTGGGGGCCCCGGGCTTTCTTT. This gives the protein CASSWGPRAFF. Full variable domain (rest looked up from reference TRBV28 and TRBJ1-1): DVKVTQSSRYLVKRTGEKVFLECVQDMDHENMFWYRQDPGLGLRLIYFSYDVKMKEKGDIPEGYSVSREKKERFSLILESASTNQTSMYLCASSWGPRAFFGQGTRLTVV.

This chain uses TRBV5-4 with TRBJ1-5; D possibly corresponds to TRBD1 (6 bases). Germline V gene data show CDR1 as SGHNT and CDR2 as YYREEE (reference sequence). The CDR3 extends over 13 amino acids. Trimming shortened V by 4 bases and J by 3 bases, and 8 bases separated the two germline ends. The CDR3 loop reads CASSRDINQPQHF. The CDR3 nucleotides read TGTGCCAGCAGCAGGGACATCAATCAGCCCCAGCATTTT.

The chain couples TRBV3-1 (or the pseudogene TRBV3-2) to TRBJ2-2, with no clear D. Deletions cut 2 bases from V and 6 bases from J, with 4 bases between. There are 12 residues in the CDR3. Germline loops: CDR1 LGHDT, CDR2 YNNKEL (reference sequence). The CDR3 loop reads CASSQLAGELFF. For the CDR3, the DNA is TGTGCCAGCAGCCAACTAGCCGGGGAGCTGTTTTTT.

This clone has a single count. The CDR3 loop is CASSPPTTPRGNQPQHF. The CDR3, as DNA: TGTGCCAGCTCACCACCGACAACTCCCAGGGGGAATCAGCCCCAGCATTTT. V and J are TRBV18 and TRBJ1-5; 7 nucleotides match TRBD1. V lost 0 bases, J lost 4 bases, and 9 bases stayed unmatched. From germline, CDR1 is KGHSH and CDR2 LQKENI. The CDR3 runs 17 residues. Looking up the rest from reference TRBV18 and TRBJ1-5 gives the full variable domain: NAGVMQNPRHLVRRRGQEARLRCSPMKGHSHVYWYRQLPEEGLKFMVYLQKENIIDESGMPKERFSAEFPKEGPSILRIQQVVRGDSAAYFCASSPPTTPRGNQPQHFGDGTRLSIL.

This chain connects TRBV29-1 to TRBJ1-2; D call uncertain. The CDR3 covers 14 residues. Trimming cost V 0 bases and J 4 bases, with 12 bases left between them. Per the germline V gene, CDR1 is SQVTM and CDR2 is ANQGSEA. The CDR3 DNA is TGCAGCGTTGAAGATCGGGAGTGGGCCTATGGCTACACCTTC. Translated, it gives CSVEDREWAYGYTF.

V and J are TRBV18 and TRBJ2-1; tentative D call: TRBD2 (5 bases). Between the trimmed V and J ends, which lost 6 bases and 1 base, there was a span of 10 bases. The CDR3 totals 14 residues. The germline V gene has CDR1 KGHSH and CDR2 LQKENI. The CDR3 sequence is CASSGGRSYNEQFF. DNA of the CDR3: TGTGCCAGCTCTGGCGGGCGATCCTACAATGAGCAGTTCTTC.

CDR3 nucleotides: TGTGCCAGCAGCTCGTCAGGGGTCGAAGCTTTCTTT. This encodes CASSSSGVEAFF. The chain joins TRBV3-1 (or the pseudogene TRBV3-2) to TRBJ1-1; D may be TRBD1 (6 bases). The CDR3 sequence is 12 residues long. V lost 5 bases and J lost 8, with 12 bases in between. Per germline, CDR1 LGHDT and CDR2 YNNKEL (reference sequence).

The rearrangement links TRBV19 to TRBJ2-5, with no clear D. The length of the CDR3 is 13 residues. Trimming took 3 bases from V and 5 from J, leaving 10 bases between them. Germline V gene lookup returns CDR1 LNHDA and CDR2 SQIVND (reference sequence). DNA for the CDR3: TGTGCCAGTAGTATTCCCGGTAGCGAGACCCAGTACTTC. Translation: CASSIPGSETQYF.

About this clone: The junction does not match germline at one end; this may be a read error. The V and J genes are TRBV7-7 and TRBJ2-3, with D possibly matching TRBD2 (6 bases). The CDR3 has 13 amino acids. Germline V CDR1 and CDR2: SSHAT, FNYEAQ (reference sequence). In DNA form, the CDR3 reads TGTGCTAGCAGCTTGAGCGGGACAGATACGCAGTATTTT. Residues: CASSLSGTDTQYF.

The V gene is TRBV5-4, the J gene TRBJ2-1; D may be TRBD1 (6 bases). V was pared by 3 bases and J by 1 base, with 11 bases between. CDR3 length equals 15 residues. Germline V gene data show CDR1 as SGHNT and CDR2 as YYREEE (reference sequence). The CDR3 spells CASSWDKGSYNEQFF. CDR3 DNA sequence: TGTGCCAGCAGCTGGGACAAGGGATCCTACAATGAGCAGTTCTTC.

There are a few counts of this clone. V and J are TRBV28 and TRBJ1-2; 8 bases agree with TRBD1. V gave up 4 bases and J gave up 4 bases; unmatched junction bases: 11. The germline V gene has CDR1 MDHEN and CDR2 SYDVKM. The CDR3 runs 16 residues. CDR3 in amino acids: CASSSQQGDKLYGYTF. The DNA for the CDR3 is TGTGCCAGCAGTTCGCAACAGGGGGACAAACTCTATGGCTACACCTTC.

The V and J genes are TRBV15 and TRBJ2-3, with D maybe TRBD1 (6 bases). This CDR3 region has 15 residues. CDR1 LNHNV and CDR2 YYDKDF come from the germline V gene (reference sequence). V shed 4 bases and J shed 0 bases, with 11 bases lying between them. The CDR3 bases are TGTGCCACCAGCACCCGACAGGTTAGCACAGATACGCAGTATTTT. Amino acid sequence: CATSTRQVSTDTQYF.

V gene TRBV24-1 combines with J gene TRBJ2-1; 7 bases map to TRBD1. The CDR3 is 13 residues long. Looked up from germline, CDR1 is KGHDR and CDR2 is SFDVKD. The V gene end was trimmed by 7 bases and the J gene end by 10 bases; junction bases not matched to a gene: 9. CDR3 nucleotides: TGTGCCACCAGGAAAACAGGGGAAAACGAGCAGTTCTTC. It codes for CATRKTGENEQFF.

The V gene is TRBV28, the J gene TRBJ1-2; the D gene is possibly TRBD1 (5 bases). Looked up from germline, CDR1 is MDHEN and CDR2 is SYDVKM. The CDR3 loop spans 12 amino acids. V was pared by 4 bases and J by 3 bases, with 6 bases between. CDR3 DNA: TGTGCCAGCAGTTCAGGGTACTATGGCTACACCTTC. This encodes CASSSGYYGYTF.